This T cell receptor beta chain derives from a study of human T cells and chemical hapten exposure. TCRdb recomputed calls from the RACE reads with MiXCR, one row per CDR3 protein. In the table there are more than 300,000 distinct CDR3 sequences, about 5.4% of which are singletons. Germline V gene sequence: CDR1 LGHNA, CDR2 YSLEER. V was trimmed by 3 bases and J by 1 base, leaving 4 bases between them. CDR3 size: 14 residues. Indicated time point: pre-sensitization, week 0. Treatment given: therapeutic diphenylcyclopropenone sensitization with weekly scalp DPC. This clonotype was obtained from a woman between 18 and 29 years old with alopecia areata. Some clones in this sample may be carry-over from other donors' samples. The specimen was whole blood, collected in connection with sensitization to the hapten diphenylcyclopropenone (DPC). This chain uses TRBV4-3 with TRBJ2-6, with no clear D. CDR3: CASSHRSGANVLTF. The CDR3 DNA reads TGCGCCAGCAGCCACAGATCTGGGGCCAACGTCCTGACTTTC.